This T cell receptor (beta chain) originates from a study of post-analysis software for immune sequencing data. Overall study context: Relapsing-remitting, secondary progressive and progressive-relapsing forms of multiple sclerosis all featured among disease courses. Findings and caveats of the study: Controls had lower frequencies than patients of about 5 TRBV segments, which included TRBV5-6, TRBV5-1 and TRBV20-1. Strong co-clustering by F measure was seen for same-batch samples. Among multiple sclerosis patients, normalized Chao1 diversity was significantly below that of controls.

Incorporated into the TCR beta cDNA libraries were unique molecular identifiers, which served to reduce PCR and sequencing biases. From approximately 0.95 to 9.8 million T cells, 400,000 to 550,000 cDNA molecules were obtained. Each CDR3 protein gets one entry after TCRdb re-called the PCR reads with MiXCR. This sample carries approximately 730,000 distinct CDR3 sequences, 25% to 30% of them seen once, and the ten largest clones take more than 0.45%. V was pared by 6 bases and J by 4 bases, with 22 bases between. Germline-derived CDR1 and CDR2 are SQVTM and ANQGSEA. The CDR3 is 15 residues long. Remarks on this clonotype: Its antigen is not identified.

This chain links TRBV29-1 with TRBJ2-7, with D perhaps given as TRBD1 or TRBD2 (6 bases each). The sequence was obtained from a girl between 10 and 17 years old with multiple sclerosis. Sequences were obtained from blood. The CDR3 coding sequence is TGCAGCGTGAGGGGTAGGGGGGCCCCCCCTTACGAGCAGTACTTC. As protein: CSVRGRGAPPYEQYF.